A single sample gave rise to the 3 T cell receptor beta chains below, sequenced in a study of OX40 agonist ivuxolimab in advanced cancers. Repertoires were generated with immunoSEQ multiplex PCR, while TCRdb's copy carries only in-frame clones and drops some. Seen here are about 77,000 clones, about 92% observed once, and the top ten hold less than 2%. The sequences come from CD4+ or CD8+ T cells sorted from blood, collected in a trial of the OX40 agonist ivuxolimab. Receptors were obtained from an adult with an advanced solid tumor such as melanoma, head and neck, liver or kidney cancer.

The chain couples TRBV28 to TRBJ2-3, with 7 positions matching TRBD1. The CDR3 is 16 residues long. V trimming: 3 bases; J trimming: 2 bases; junction bases outside the gene matches: 8. The germline V gene encodes CDR1 MDHEN and CDR2 SYDVKM. The CDR3 coding sequence is TGTGCCAGCAGTTTCAATATTGGACAGGACACAGATACGCAGTATTTT. It yields the protein CASSFNIGQDTDTQYF. Drawing the rest from reference TRBV28 and TRBJ2-3, the complete variable domain is DVKVTQSSRYLVKRTGEKVFLECVQDMDHENMFWYRQDPGLGLRLIYFSYDVKMKEKGDIPEGYSVSREKKERFSLILESASTNQTSMYLCASSFNIGQDTDTQYFGPGTRLTVL.

V is TRBV9 and J is TRBJ2-5, with D perhaps given as TRBD1 or TRBD2 (5 bases each). Germline V gene sequence: CDR1 SGDLS, CDR2 YYNGEE. The CDR3 is made up of 16 amino acids. The V end lost 4 bases, the J end lost 5 bases, and 21 bases lay between the germline ends. This chain's CDR3 is CASSPGPGLDGETQYF. Here the CDR3 DNA reads TGTGCCAGCAGCCCCGGCCCGGGGCTAGATGGGGAGACCCAGTACTTC.

V usage is TRBV28 and J usage is TRBJ1-2; 7 bases align to TRBD1. V shed 6 bases, J shed 4 bases, and the junction held 8 bases outside the gene matches. CDR1 and CDR2 (germline): MDHEN, SYDVKM. There are 14 residues in the CDR3. For the CDR3, the DNA is TGTGCCAGCAGGCGACAGGGTGGCGGCTATGGCTACACCTTC. This translates into CASRRQGGGYGYTF.